Listed here is a single T cell receptor (beta chain). These data come from a study of OX40 agonist ivuxolimab in advanced cancers. Generated by immunoSEQ multiplex PCR, the TCRdb table keeps only in-frame clones and is missing some. The data contain some 64,000 clones, around four fifths of them singletons. J was trimmed by 4 bases and V by 3 bases; bases with no gene match: 4. The V gene's germline CDR1 is SGHDN and CDR2 FVKESK. The CDR3 loop spans 16 amino acids. Sequencing used CD4+ or CD8+ T cells sorted from blood, obtained in a trial of the OX40 agonist ivuxolimab. The chain links TRBV14 to TRBJ2-1, with 12 bases aligning to TRBD2. This TCR was sampled from an adult with an advanced solid tumor such as melanoma, head and neck, liver or kidney cancer. CDR3 nucleotide sequence: TGTGCCAGCAGCCACCAACTAGCGGGGGGATACAATGAGCAGTTCTTC. This codes for CASSHQLAGGYNEQFF.